What follows are 14 T cell receptor beta chains derived from one specimen sequenced in a study of T-cell reconstitution after alpha-beta-depleted transplantation in children (dated by TCRdb to about 2016). Library preparation was by PCR. TCRdb names Illumina HiSeq 2500 as the instrument used. Molecular barcoding was employed in the preparation of TCR libraries, with unique molecular identifiers being used to normalize TCRbeta repertoire quantification. Starting from the raw public reads, TCRdb applied fastp trimming at Q25, assembled clones with MiXCR and retained in-frame beta chains. Identical CDR3 protein sequences are pooled into one entry, listed with their most common genes and DNA. The sample records hundreds of thousands of distinct CDR3 sequences, approximately 9.5% of which are singletons. The ten largest clones represent 6.2% of the sample. Sequences were derived from PBMCs from the stem cell graft donor, sampled from the stem cell graft. The receptors here all came from a human donor who donated a stem cell graft to a child with acute lymphoblastic leukemia.

The chain has TRBV6-2 or TRBV6-3 and TRBJ1-2; D is undetermined. This CDR3 contains 12 residues. CDR1 and CDR2 (germline): MNHEY, SVGEGT. V was clipped by 6 bases and J by 6 bases, with 11 bases between them. The CDR3 DNA sequence: TGTGCCAGCAGGGACCCGAAGGATGGCTACACCTTC. It is translated as CASRDPKDGYTF.

This clonotype has a handful of counts. The gene calls are TRBV5-1 and TRBJ1-2; TRBD1 aligns across 7 bases. There are 15 residues in the CDR3. Trimming cost V 6 bases and J 4 bases; bases outside gene matches: 12. Germline V gene sequence: CDR1 SGHRS, CDR2 YFSETQ. The CDR3 DNA reads as TGCGCCAGCACGTCGTCGGACAGGTCCCCCTATGGCTACACCTTC. Protein product: CASTSSDRSPYGYTF.

Ten or more counts support this clonotype. V and J are TRBV6-2 or TRBV6-3 and TRBJ2-6, with no clear D. V shed 2 bases and J shed 1 base, with 15 bases lying between them. Germline V gene data show CDR1 as MNHEY and CDR2 as SVGEGT. The CDR3 extends over 18 amino acids. CDR3 amino acids: CASSYVLPGLSGANVLTF. The CDR3 DNA reads as TGTGCCAGCAGTTACGTCCTCCCGGGCCTGTCTGGGGCCAACGTCCTGACTTTC.

The chain links TRBV3-1 to TRBJ1-1; no definite D call. V lost 2 bases to trimming and J lost 3 bases, with 10 bases between them. The CDR3 has 14 amino acids. From germline, CDR1 is LGHDT and CDR2 YNNKEL (reference sequence). The CDR3 loop is CASSQRYGDTEAFF. As DNA, the CDR3 is TGTGCCAGCAGCCAACGATATGGTGACACTGAAGCTTTCTTT.

This clonotype was counted between two and nine times. The CDR3 DNA reads TGTGCCAGCTCACCGCTGACAGGGGACCGCGAGCAGTACTTC. Its protein is CASSPLTGDREQYF. The chain combines TRBV18 with TRBJ2-7; 8 bases are shared with TRBD1. This CDR3 comprises 14 residues. V lost 3 bases to trimming and J lost 6 bases; unmatched junction nucleotides: 7. In germline, CDR1 is KGHSH, CDR2 LQKENI.

This clonotype was seen at least ten times. This chain links TRBV7-6 with TRBJ2-2; no firm D call. Trimming shortened V by 1 base and J by 1 base, and 16 bases separated the two germline ends. Germline CDR1 SGHVS, CDR2 FNYEAQ. This CDR3 is 18 amino acids long. CDR3 amino acids: CASSLEVFGRGNTGELFF. Here the CDR3 DNA reads TGTGCCAGCAGCTTAGAGGTTTTTGGGCGAGGGAACACCGGGGAGCTGTTTTTT.

This sequence joins TRBV18 and TRBJ1-3, with D tentatively TRBD1 (6 bases). This CDR3 contains 16 residues. Trimming pared 0 bases from V and 0 bases from J, leaving 9 bases between. CDR1 KGHSH and CDR2 LQKENI come from the germline V gene. In nucleotides, the CDR3 is TGTGCCAGCTCACCACCGGGGGCCTCCTCTGGAAACACCATATATTTT. Its translation: CASSPPGASSGNTIYF.

This clonotype was counted only a few times. In DNA, the CDR3 is TGTGCCAGCAATCCCTTTGGGGGACAGGGGAACAATGAGCAGTTCTTC. It encodes CASNPFGGQGNNEQFF. V gene TRBV25-1 combines with J gene TRBJ2-1, with 10 positions matching TRBD1. CDR1 is MGHDK, CDR2 SYGVNS, per germline. There are 16 residues in the CDR3. V trimming: 7 bases; J trimming: 5 bases; junction bases outside the gene matches: 11.

This clonotype was seen more than once but under ten times. This sequence joins TRBV4-1 and TRBJ2-7; a weak D match, TRBD1 (6 bases). Trimming removed 1 base from V and 3 bases from J, with 16 bases in between. This CDR3 spans 16 amino acids. CDR1 MGHRA and CDR2 YSYEKL come from the germline V gene. The CDR3 is CASSQVYGQGYYEQYF. CDR3 nucleotide sequence: TGCGCCAGCAGCCAAGTATATGGGCAGGGGTACTACGAGCAGTACTTC.

This clonotype was counted between two and nine times. The J gene is TRBJ2-5, the V gene TRBV19; 7 bases are a match to TRBD2. There are 14 residues in the CDR3. After removal of 10 bases from V and 5 bases from J, the junction contained 13 bases not matched to a gene. CDR1 and CDR2 from the germline V gene are LNHDA and SQIVND (reference sequence). The CDR3 bases are TGTGCCACTGGGGAGGGAGCCGCCACGGAGACCCAGTACTTC. Translation gives CATGEGAATETQYF.

At least ten counts were recorded for this clonotype. CDR3 protein: CSVRRDGNNEQFF. DNA for the CDR3: TGCAGCGTTCGCCGGGACGGTAACAATGAGCAGTTCTTC. This chain uses TRBV29-1 with TRBJ2-1; D is perhaps TRBD1 or TRBD2 (5 bases each). The CDR3 consists of 13 residues. V was trimmed by 5 bases and J by 5 bases, leaving 13 bases between them. CDR1 SQVTM and CDR2 ANQGSEA come from the germline V gene.

At least ten counts were recorded for this clonotype. The chain recombines TRBV10-3 with TRBJ2-3, with D uncertain. This CDR3 has 14 residues. Germline CDR1 ENHRY, CDR2 SYGVKD. V was trimmed by 0 bases and J by 5 bases, leaving 9 bases between them. CDR3 in amino acids: CAISESTGLDTQYF. CDR3 bases: TGTGCCATCAGTGAGTCGACCGGATTAGATACGCAGTATTTT.

V and J are TRBV10-2 and TRBJ1-2; weak D call: TRBD1 (5 bases). The V end was cut by 4 bases, the J end by 14 bases, with 17 bases between. In germline, CDR1 is WSHSY, CDR2 SAAADI. This CDR3 is 12 amino acids long. CDR3 in DNA: TGCGCCAGCAGTGTAGACAGCCCCCCTTTTACCTTC. Its translation: CASSVDSPPFTF.

This chain connects TRBV4-2 to TRBJ1-3, with D unclear. Germline V gene sequence: CDR1 LGHNA, CDR2 YNFKEQ. This CDR3 comprises 12 residues. V lost 2 bases and J 4 bases, leaving 3 bases between the germline ends. This CDR3 reads CASSQSGNTIYF. CDR3 DNA sequence: TGTGCCAGCAGCCAATCGGGAAACACCATATATTTT.